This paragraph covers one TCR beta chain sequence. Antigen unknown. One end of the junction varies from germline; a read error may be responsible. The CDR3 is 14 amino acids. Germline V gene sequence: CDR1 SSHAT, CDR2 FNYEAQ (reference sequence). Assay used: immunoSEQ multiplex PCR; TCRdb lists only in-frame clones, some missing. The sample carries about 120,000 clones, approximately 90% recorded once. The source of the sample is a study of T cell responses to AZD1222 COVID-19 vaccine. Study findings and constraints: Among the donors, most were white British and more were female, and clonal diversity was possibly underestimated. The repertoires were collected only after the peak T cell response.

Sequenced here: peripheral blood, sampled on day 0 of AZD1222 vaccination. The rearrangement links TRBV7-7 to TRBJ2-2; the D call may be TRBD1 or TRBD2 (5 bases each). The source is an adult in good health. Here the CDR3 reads CASSRRGHTGELFF. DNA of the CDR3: TGTGCTAGCAGCCGACGGGGCCACACCGGGGAGCTGTTTTTT.